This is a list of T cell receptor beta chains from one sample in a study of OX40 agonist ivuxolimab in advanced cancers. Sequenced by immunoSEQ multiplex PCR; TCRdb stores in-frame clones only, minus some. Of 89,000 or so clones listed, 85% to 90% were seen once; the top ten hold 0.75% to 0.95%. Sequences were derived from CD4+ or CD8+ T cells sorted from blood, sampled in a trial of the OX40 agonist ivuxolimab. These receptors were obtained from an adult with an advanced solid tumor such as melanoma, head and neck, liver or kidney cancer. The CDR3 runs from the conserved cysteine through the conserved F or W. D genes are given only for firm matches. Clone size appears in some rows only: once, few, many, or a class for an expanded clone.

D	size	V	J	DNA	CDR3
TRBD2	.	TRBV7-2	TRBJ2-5	TGTGCCAGCAGCGAGAATACCGGGACTAGCGGGAGAAAAGAGACCCAGTACTTC	CASSENTGTSGRKETQYF
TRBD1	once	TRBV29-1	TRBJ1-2	TGCAGCGTCGCCGGGACAGGGAGCGGCTACACCTTC	CSVAGTGSGYTF
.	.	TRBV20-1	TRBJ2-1	TGCAGTGCTACCCTAGCGAATGAGCAGTTCTTC	CSATLANEQFF
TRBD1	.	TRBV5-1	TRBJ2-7	TGCGCCAGCAGCTTGGGACAGGGGGTCTCCTACGAGCAGTACTTC	CASSLGQGVSYEQYF
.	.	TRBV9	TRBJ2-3	TGTGCCAGCAGCAAGGGGCTCGAGGTAACAGATACGCAGTATTTT	CASSKGLEVTDTQYF
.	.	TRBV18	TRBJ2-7	TGTGCCAGCTCACCAACTCCGGACTCCTCCTACGAGCAGTACTTC	CASSPTPDSSYEQYF
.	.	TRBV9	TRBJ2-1	TGTGCCAGCAGCGTAAAGGGGGACCCATGGAATGAGCAGTTCTTC	CASSVKGDPWNEQFF
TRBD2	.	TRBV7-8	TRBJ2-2	TGTGCCAGCAGCTTCGGGACTAGCGGGACCCAGAACACCGGGGAGCTGTTTTTT	CASSFGTSGTQNTGELFF
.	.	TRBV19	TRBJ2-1	TGTGCCAGTAGTATAGCGGGACTCTCGTTAGAGCAGTTCTTC	CASSIAGLSLEQFF
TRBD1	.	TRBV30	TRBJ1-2	TGTGCCTGGAGTCCCCGACAGGGACTCTATGGCTACACCTTC	CAWSPRQGLYGYTF
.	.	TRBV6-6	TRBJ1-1	TGTGCCAGCAGCCGAACCGCCGCGGGTGAAGCTTTCTTT	CASSRTAAGEAFF
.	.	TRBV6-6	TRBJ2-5	TGTGCCAGCAGTTACGCCAGCCAGGGGCCCGGAAAGACCCAGTACTTC	CASSYASQGPGKTQYF
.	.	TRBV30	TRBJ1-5	TGTGCCTGGAGTGAGTACCGGAATCAGCCCCAGCATTTT	CAWSEYRNQPQHF
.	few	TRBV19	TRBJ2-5	TGTGCCAGTAGTATAGTTAGGACGCTCGTCAGGGAGACCCAGTACTTC	CASSIVRTLVRETQYF
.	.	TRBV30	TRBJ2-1	TGTGCCTGGAGTTTTAGCGTAGGGATTCGGAAGCAGTTCTTC	CAWSFSVGIRKQFF
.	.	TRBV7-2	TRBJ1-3	TGTGCCAGCAGCTCTCCGAAAGAGGCGCCCGGAAACACCATATATTTT	CASSSPKEAPGNTIYF
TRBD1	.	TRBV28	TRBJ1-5	TGTGCCAGCAGTCCCATACAGGGGAATCAGCCCCAGCATTTT	CASSPIQGNQPQHF
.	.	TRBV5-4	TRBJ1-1	TGTGCCAGCAGCTTGCGTAGCAATTCTGAAGCTTTCTTT	CASSLRSNSEAFF
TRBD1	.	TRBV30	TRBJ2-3	TGTGCCTGGAGGAACCGGGACAGAGGCACAGATACGCAGTATTTT	CAWRNRDRGTDTQYF
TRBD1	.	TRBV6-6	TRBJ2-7	TGTGCCAGCAGTAACCAGGGACAGGGCTACGAGCAGTACTTC	CASSNQGQGYEQYF
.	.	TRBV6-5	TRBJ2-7	TGTGCCAGCAGAACCGGGACGGGTTCCTACGAGCAGTACTTC	CASRTGTGSYEQYF
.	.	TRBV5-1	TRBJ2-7	TGCGCCAGCAGCTTGGTCGGGAGTTTCAACGAGCAGTACTTC	CASSLVGSFNEQYF
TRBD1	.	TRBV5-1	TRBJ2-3	TGCGCCAGCAGCTCGGGACAGAGCACAGATACGCAGTATTTT	CASSSGQSTDTQYF
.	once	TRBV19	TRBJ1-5	TGTGCCAGTAGTGTAGAGGGTCGACAGCCCCAGCATTTT	CASSVEGRQPQHF
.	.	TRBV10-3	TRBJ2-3	TGTGCCATCACCTCGCAACAGGGAGGTTCAGATACGCAGTATTTT	CAITSQQGGSDTQYF
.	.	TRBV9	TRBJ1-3	TGTGCCAGCAGCGCACCCACCCAGGATAGGAGAAACACCATATATTTT	CASSAPTQDRRNTIYF
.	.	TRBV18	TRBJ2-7	TGTGCCAGCTCACCACCGGGCGGCGAGCAGTACTTC	CASSPPGGEQYF
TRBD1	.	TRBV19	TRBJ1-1	TGTGCCACGAGCCGGACAGGGGGCCCTGAAGCTTTCTTT	CATSRTGGPEAFF
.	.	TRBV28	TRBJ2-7	TGTGCCAGCACCCCCGGGACCGGGATCTACGAGCAGTACTTC	CASTPGTGIYEQYF
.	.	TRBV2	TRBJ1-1	TGTGCCAGCAGCGAAACTTTCCTCTCTTCGGGTGGAGCTTTCTTT	CASSETFLSSGGAFF
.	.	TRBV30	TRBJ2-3	TGTGCCTGGAGTGTCGAGACAGCAGATACGCAGTATTTT	CAWSVETADTQYF
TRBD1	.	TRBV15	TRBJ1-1	TGTGCCACCAGCAGTCTGACAGGGAGGAACACTGAAGCTTTCTTT	CATSSLTGRNTEAFF
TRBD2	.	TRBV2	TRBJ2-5	TGTGCCAGCAGTGATCCCCTAACTAGCGGGGGTAAAGAGACCCAGTACTTC	CASSDPLTSGGKETQYF